This T cell receptor (beta chain) emerged from a study of T cell responses to AZD1222 COVID-19 vaccine. Only in-frame clones appear in the TCRdb table, and some are missing; sequencing was by immunoSEQ multiplex PCR. The sample lists over 150,000 clones, 75% to 90% occurring once. This TCR derives from an adult in good health. The sequenced sample was peripheral blood, obtained on day 0 of AZD1222 vaccination.

The DNA of the CDR3 is TGCGCCAGCAGCCAATGGCGGAGCTCTGGGGCCAACGTCCTGACTTTC. Its translation: CASSQWRSSGANVLTF. The V and J genes are TRBV4-3 and TRBJ2-6, with no clear D. Trimming pared 2 bases from V and 0 bases from J, leaving 8 bases between. Per the germline V gene, CDR1 is LGHNA and CDR2 is YSLEER. The CDR3 runs to 16 residues.